Below, 23 T cell receptor beta chains from the same sample are listed, as sequenced in a study of monozygotic twins with inflammatory bowel disease. TCRdb re-called the 5' RACE reads and catalogs CDR3 proteins one per entry, DNA excluded. This listing includes some 150,000 distinct CDR3 sequences. Sequences were obtained from blood. Receptors originate from a human donor with ulcerative colitis or Crohn's disease, or a healthy co-twin of an affected twin (not recorded which).

The rearrangement uses TRBV21-1 and TRBJ1-2; TCRdb outputs TRBD1, but without DNA this stays unchecked. TRBV21-1 has pseudogene status. The CDR3 is 15 amino acids. The CDR3 protein is CASSKGPRENYGYTF.

The chain employs TRBV15 and TRBJ2-7; without DNA, the TCRdb call of TRBD2 cannot be checked. Germline V CDR1 and CDR2: LNHNV, YYDKDF (reference sequence). The CDR3 contains 15 residues. CDR3 residues: CATSRRSSGHYEQYF.

The rearrangement joins TRBV10-3 to TRBJ2-1. CDR1 is ENHRY and CDR2 is SYGVKD in the germline V gene. The CDR3 spans 17 residues. CDR3 sequence reads: CAISESSGVGVDNEQFF.

V is TRBV5-4 and J is TRBJ2-7; TCRdb designates TRBD1, a call that cannot be tested without DNA. CDR1 is SGHNT and CDR2 is YYREEE in the germline V gene (reference sequence). CDR3 length: 14 amino acids. CDR3 in amino acids: CASSPRGDSRGQYF. Using reference TRBV5-4 and TRBJ2-7 for the parts outside the CDR3, the full variable domain is ETGVTQSPTHLIKTRGQQVTLRCSSQSGHNTVSWYQQALGQGPQFIFQYYREEENGRGNFPPRFSGLQFPNYSSELNVNALELDDSALYLCASSPRGDSRGQYFGPGTRLTVT.

This rearrangement joins TRBV20-1 to TRBJ2-5; there is no DNA to check the TCRdb D call of TRBD2. Germline V gene sequence: CDR1 DFQATT, CDR2 SNEGSKA (reference sequence). The CDR3 has 15 amino acids. The CDR3 region is CSASPLSGVKETQYF.

CDR3: CASGLASGTGVPDTQYF. The chain joins TRBV12-5 to TRBJ2-3; TCRdb reports TRBD1, a call that lacks DNA to check it against. In germline, CDR1 is LGHNT, CDR2 FRNRAP. This CDR3 contains 17 residues.

V usage is TRBV5-1 and J usage is TRBJ2-7; TCRdb names TRBD1, which stays unverified in the absence of DNA. CDR3 length: 14 residues. Germline V gene sequence: CDR1 SGHRS, CDR2 YFSETQ. The CDR3 sequence: CASSSRDGSYEQYF.

J is TRBJ2-5 and V is TRBV9; TCRdb returns TRBD1, unconfirmable since there is no DNA. CDR1 is SGDLS, CDR2 YYNGEE, per germline. CDR3 size: 13 residues. The CDR3 is CASSVSPEETQYF.

The V call is TRBV30, the J call TRBJ1-1; the D call of TRBD1 rests on TCRdb alone, since no DNA is present to check it. Germline CDR1 reads GTSNPN; CDR2 reads SVGIG (reference sequence). The CDR3 contains 13 residues. The chain's CDR3 is CAWSVGGNTEAFF.

The V gene is TRBV15, the J gene TRBJ2-3; TCRdb picks TRBD2, but there is no DNA to check that call. Germline V gene lookup returns CDR1 LNHNV and CDR2 YYDKDF (reference sequence). The CDR3 sequence is 16 residues long. This CDR3 reads CATSRGGTSGTDTQYF.

This chain's CDR3 is CATSDSTATNEKLFF. The chain uses TRBV24-1 and TRBJ1-4. Germline V gene lookup returns CDR1 KGHDR and CDR2 SFDVKD. This CDR3 is built from 15 residues.

The chain links TRBV5-1 to TRBJ1-2; no DNA is available, so the TRBD1 call from TCRdb remains unchecked. The CDR3 is 14 amino acids. The germline V gene encodes CDR1 SGHRS and CDR2 YFSETQ. CDR3 amino acids: CASSEPGQIYGYTF.

The chain carries TRBV10-3 and TRBJ2-5. The CDR3 extends over 14 amino acids. Germline V gene data show CDR1 as ENHRY and CDR2 as SYGVKD. The CDR3 sequence: CAISDEKEQETQYF.

The chain is built from TRBV14 and TRBJ2-5; as DNA is missing, the TRBD2 call by TCRdb cannot be tested. Germline V gives CDR1 SGHDN, CDR2 FVKESK. This CDR3 has 15 residues. The chain's CDR3 is CASSQEAGLQETQYF.

This chain joins TRBV10-3 and TRBJ2-7; TCRdb indicates TRBD1, and absent DNA this call remains unverified. The CDR3 has 13 amino acids. CDR1 ENHRY and CDR2 SYGVKD come from the germline V gene. CDR3: CAISGTGAYEQYF.

The chain employs TRBV7-6 and TRBJ2-1. Germline-derived CDR1 and CDR2 are SGHVS and FNYEAQ. The CDR3 runs 13 residues. CDR3: CASSLEWGNEQFF.

The rearrangement uses TRBV20-1 and TRBJ2-1; TCRdb picks TRBD2, but there is no DNA to check that call. Germline V CDR1 and CDR2: DFQATT, SNEGSKA (reference sequence). CDR3 size: 14 residues. The CDR3 sequence: CSLITTLAGDEQFF.

The chain combines TRBV20-1 with TRBJ1-1. The CDR3 covers 11 residues. CDR1 and CDR2 (germline): DFQATT, SNEGSKA (reference sequence). CDR3 loop: CSARENIEAFF.

The chain carries TRBV30 and TRBJ1-1; TCRdb reports TRBD1, a call that lacks DNA to check it against. The V gene's germline CDR1 is GTSNPN and CDR2 SVGIG (reference sequence). This CDR3 is built from 18 residues. CDR3 sequence reads: CAWSVVGDRGQGNTEAFF.

The chain links TRBV7-2 to TRBJ2-2. The CDR3 totals 11 residues. The germline gives CDR1 SGHTA, CDR2 FQGNSA. Here the CDR3 reads CASSLAVELFF.

The CDR3 sequence is CASSRGLAGLDEQFF. The chain links TRBV7-7 to TRBJ2-1; the TCRdb call, TRBD2, lacks DNA for checking. CDR1 SSHAT and CDR2 FNYEAQ come from the germline V gene (reference sequence). The length of the CDR3 is 15 residues.

V and J are TRBV19 and TRBJ2-7; TCRdb calls TRBD1, which cannot be checked without DNA. This CDR3 has 15 residues. Germline values: CDR1 LNHDA, CDR2 SQIVND (reference sequence). The CDR3 is CASSGYETGSYEQYF.

The genes are TRBV29-1 and TRBJ2-1; the D gene TCRdb calls, TRBD2, cannot be checked with no DNA. CDR3 length equals 15 residues. Germline CDR1 reads SQVTM; CDR2 reads ANQGSEA. CDR3 amino acids: CSVRTSGGRGNEQFF.